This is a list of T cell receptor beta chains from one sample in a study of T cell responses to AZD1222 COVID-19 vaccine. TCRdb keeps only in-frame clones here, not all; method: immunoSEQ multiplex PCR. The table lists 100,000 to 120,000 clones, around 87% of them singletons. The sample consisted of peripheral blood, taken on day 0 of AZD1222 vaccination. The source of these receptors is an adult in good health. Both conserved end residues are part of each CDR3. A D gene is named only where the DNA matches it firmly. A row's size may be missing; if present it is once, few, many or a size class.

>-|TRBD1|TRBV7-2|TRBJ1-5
TGTGCCAGCAGCCCTGGACAGGCGACTTGGGGGCCCCAGCATTTT
CASSPGQATWGPQHF
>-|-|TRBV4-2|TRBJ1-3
TGTGCCAGCAGCCAACCAGGGTCGAGTGGAAACACCATATATTTT
CASSQPGSSGNTIYF
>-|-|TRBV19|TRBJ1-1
TGTGCCAGTAGTATAAATACTGAAGCTTTCTTT
CASSINTEAFF
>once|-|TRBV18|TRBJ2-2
TGTGCCAGCTCACCAAGTACGGGCACCGGGGAGCTGTTTTTT
CASSPSTGTGELFF
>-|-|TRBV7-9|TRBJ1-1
TGTGCCAGCGTTCCGGCGGGGTTGAACACTGAAGCTTTCTTT
CASVPAGLNTEAFF
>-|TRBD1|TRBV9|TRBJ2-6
TGTGCCAGCAGCGTAGCAGGGGGCCCCGTCTCTGGGGCCAACGTCCTGACTTTC
CASSVAGGPVSGANVLTF
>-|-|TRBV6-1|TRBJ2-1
TGTGCCAGCAGTGAAGGGTTGGGCCGGGGCCACAATGAGCAGTTCTTC
CASSEGLGRGHNEQFF
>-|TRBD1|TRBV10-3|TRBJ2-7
TGTGCCATCAAAGGGACAGGGCTTGGCTACGAGCAGTACTTC
CAIKGTGLGYEQYF
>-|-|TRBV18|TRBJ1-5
TGTGCCAGCTCACGGAGCAATCAGCCCCAGCATTTT
CASSRSNQPQHF
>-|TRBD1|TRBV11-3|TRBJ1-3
TGTGCCAGCAGCTTCGACAGGGCCGCTAGCTCTGGAAACACCATATATTTT
CASSFDRAASSGNTIYF
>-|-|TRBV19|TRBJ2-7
TGTGCCAGTAATCAGGGGAGCGAGCAGTACTTC
CASNQGSEQYF
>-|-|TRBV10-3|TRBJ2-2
TGTGCCATCAGTGAGTCCAGGGACACCGGGGAGCTGTTTTTT
CAISESRDTGELFF
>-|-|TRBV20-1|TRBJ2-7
TGCAGTGGTCTAGCTAGTTACGAGCAGTACTTC
CSGLASYEQYF
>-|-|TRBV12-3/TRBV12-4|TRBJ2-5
TGTGCCAGCAGTTCAAGGGACCAAGAGACCCAGTACTTC
CASSSRDQETQYF
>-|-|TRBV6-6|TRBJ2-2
TGTGCCAGCGGAGCGTACGCGGACGGGGAGCTGTTTTTT
CASGAYADGELFF
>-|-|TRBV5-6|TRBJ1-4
TGTGCCAGCAGCTTACTTGGGTCTAATGAAAAACTGTTTTTT
CASSLLGSNEKLFF
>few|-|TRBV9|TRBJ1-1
TGTGCCAGCAGCGTAGAGTTTTCGGGCACTGAAGCTTTCTTT
CASSVEFSGTEAFF
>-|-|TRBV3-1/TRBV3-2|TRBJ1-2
TGTGCCAGCAGCCAAGATCGTCCGGTTATTAACTATGGCTACACCTTC
CASSQDRPVINYGYTF
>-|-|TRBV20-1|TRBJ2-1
TGCAGTACTAGGACCTACAATGAGCAGTTCTTC
CSTRTYNEQFF
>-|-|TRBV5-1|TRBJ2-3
TGCGCCAGCAGCTTAAACAGTGGGATCACAGATACGCAGTATTTT
CASSLNSGITDTQYF
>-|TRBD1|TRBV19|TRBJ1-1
TGTGCCAGTAGTATACACCGTAGCCAGGGGGCCACTGAAGCTTTCTTT
CASSIHRSQGATEAFF
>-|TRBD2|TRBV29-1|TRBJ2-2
TGCAGCGCCGCGAGGTACATACAGACTAGCGGGAACACCGGGGAGCTGTTTTTT
CSAARYIQTSGNTGELFF
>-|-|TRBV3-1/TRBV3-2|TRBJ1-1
TGTGCCAGCAGCCAGTCGGGGCTGGGCACTGAAGCTTTCTTT
CASSQSGLGTEAFF
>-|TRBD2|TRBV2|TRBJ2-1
TGTGCCAGCAGGGGAACTAGCGGGAACGGCAATGAGCAGTTCTTC
CASRGTSGNGNEQFF
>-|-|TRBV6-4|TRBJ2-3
TGTGCCAGCAGTGCGGAGACCGCAGCAGATACGCAGTATTTT
CASSAETAADTQYF
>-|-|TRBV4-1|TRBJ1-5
TGCGCCAGCAGCCAGGTTGACAGTAATCGACAGCCCCAGCATTTT
CASSQVDSNRQPQHF
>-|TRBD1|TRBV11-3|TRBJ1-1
TGTGCCAGCAGGGGGGGACAGGGGTTGGGCACTGAAGCTTTCTTT
CASRGGQGLGTEAFF
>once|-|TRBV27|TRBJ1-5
TGTGCCAGCAGTTTAGGATTCGATCAGCCCCAGCATTTT
CASSLGFDQPQHF